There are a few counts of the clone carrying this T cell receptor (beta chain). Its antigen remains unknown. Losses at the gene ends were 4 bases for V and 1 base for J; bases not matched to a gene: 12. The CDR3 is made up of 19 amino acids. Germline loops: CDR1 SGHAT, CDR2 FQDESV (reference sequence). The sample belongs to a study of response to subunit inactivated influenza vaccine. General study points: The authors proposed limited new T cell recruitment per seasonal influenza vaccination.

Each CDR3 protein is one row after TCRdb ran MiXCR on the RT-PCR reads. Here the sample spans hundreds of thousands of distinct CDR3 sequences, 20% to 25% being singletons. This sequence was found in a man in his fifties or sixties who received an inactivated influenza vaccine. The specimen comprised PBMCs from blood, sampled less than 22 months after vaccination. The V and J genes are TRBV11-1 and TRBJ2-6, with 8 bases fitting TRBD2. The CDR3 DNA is TGTGCCAGCAGCTCCATATCCCCGACTAGCGATTCTGGGGCCAACGTCCTGACTTTC. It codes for CASSSISPTSDSGANVLTF.